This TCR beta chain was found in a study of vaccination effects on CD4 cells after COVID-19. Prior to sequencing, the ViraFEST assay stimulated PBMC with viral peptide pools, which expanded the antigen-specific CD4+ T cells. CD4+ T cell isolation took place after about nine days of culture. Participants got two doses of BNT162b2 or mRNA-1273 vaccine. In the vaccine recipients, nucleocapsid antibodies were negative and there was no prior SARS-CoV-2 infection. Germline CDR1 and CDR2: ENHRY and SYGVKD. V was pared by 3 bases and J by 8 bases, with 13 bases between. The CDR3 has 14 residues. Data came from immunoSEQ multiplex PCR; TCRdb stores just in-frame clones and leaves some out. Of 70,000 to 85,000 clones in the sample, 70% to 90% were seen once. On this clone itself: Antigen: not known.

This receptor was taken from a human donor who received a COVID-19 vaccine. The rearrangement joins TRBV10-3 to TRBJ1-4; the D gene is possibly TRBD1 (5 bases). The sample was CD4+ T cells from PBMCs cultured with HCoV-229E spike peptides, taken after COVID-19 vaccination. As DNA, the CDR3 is TGTGCCATCAGTGAAGCGGGGGGAGGGGAAAAACTGTTTTTT. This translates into CAISEAGGGEKLFF.